This T cell receptor beta chain was recovered during a study of cytomegalovirus exposure and HLA in healthy donors (dated 2017 in TCRdb). With respect to the entire study: An earlier analysis of roughly 630 of the donors reported about 250 Gb of sequence data and 100 million to 140 million unique TCR beta sequences from roughly 180 million T cells. Because of strong linkage in the cohort, five DR-DQ haplotypes were treated as single units for association and clustering. The study used immunosequencing to profile the T cell repertoires of approximately 650 subjects and linked those repertoires to cytomegalovirus serostatus. Among a few hundred genotyped donors of the cohort, an average of around 240,000 unique TCR beta nucleotide sequences were sequenced per donor, around 18% of them non-productive. Typing coverage differed by locus: A, B, C, DRB1 and DQB1 were typed in about 620-640 donors, DQA1 in about 510, DPA1 in 600 to 610, and DPB1 in just under 480. An earlier analysis of approximately 580 of the donors used high-throughput TCR beta sequencing to judge whether each TCR beta V gene segment behaved as functional or pseudogenic. All discovery cohort repertoires had been generated using a single sequencing platform. Donor age, sex, ethnicity and CMV serostatus were compiled alongside the repertoire data. An early release that covered around 590 HLA-typed donors contained approximately 300 gigabases of sequencing data and tens of millions of unique TCR sequences. A separate validation cohort of over 95 different subjects was used in addition to the 666-subject first cohort. Among the roughly 430 genotyped donors, approximately 82% belonged to the genetic ancestry cluster associated with self-reported Caucasian donors. Rather than using new phenotypic data, the later analysis identified candidate immune exposures from TCR beta sequences and from how often those sequences occurred across donors. HLA typing included class I and class II loci at four-digit resolution. The aim of the study was to test whether cataloging public T cell receptors could identify signatures of past pathogen exposure. To study patterns of TCR occurrence, a later analysis re-analyzed previously published TCR beta repertoires from around 670 donors and added high-resolution HLA genotyping. High-throughput TCR immunosequencing, statistical association of individual TCRs with disease status, and machine learning were combined to predict cytomegalovirus infection status. Genome-wide SNP genotypes for about 60% of the roughly 670 donors were used in a later genetic analysis, which treated that subset as a discovery cohort.

Libraries were built with the immunoSEQ multiplex PCR assay. A mixture of 60 forward primers for TCR Vbeta segments and 13 reverse primers for TCR Jbeta segments was used in the multiplex PCR. The CDR3 region of rearranged TCR beta genes was amplified from genomic DNA by a multiplex PCR assay. Amplified TCR beta libraries were sequenced as 87-base-pair reads on the Illumina HiSeq System. The authors processed their data as follows. A later analysis counted around 72 million unique TCR beta chains across the 500 to 850 repertoires, and some 11 million of these chains were shared by at least two donors. To remove PCR and sequencing errors, raw reads were error-corrected and collapsed into unique sequences using a nearest-neighbor algorithm that merged closely related sequences. CDR3 sequences were aligned to IMGT reference sequences to assign V, D and J gene segments. For a sequence to be retained, a match of at least six nucleotides was required to both a V gene segment and a J gene segment. A rearrangement counted as productive if the CDR3 had no stop codons and remained in frame with V and J, and every other rearrangement counted as non-productive. CDR3 was defined according to IMGT convention as the region running from the second conserved V-encoded cysteine to the conserved J-encoded phenylalanine. In an earlier analysis of approximately 590 of the donors, sequences lacking an unambiguous match to a single V gene segment were excluded. An earlier analysis of 587 of the donors called V segments functional above 56.7% productive rearrangements and segregating when the between-donor standard deviation exceeded 5%. To diagnose cytomegalovirus status from the catalog of TCR beta chain sequences, a statistical classification framework was built. In a later analysis, TCR nucleotide sequences were compared against IMGT/GENE-DB human TR gene sequences so that V and J genes could be assigned. Using the TCRdist pipeline, a later analysis assigned CDR3 sequences along with most-parsimonious VDJ recombination scenarios. In a later analysis, each TCR beta chain was defined by its CDR3 amino acid sequence together with its V-gene family, and reads without a unique V-gene family were excluded. To address suspected cross-contamination and a sequencing artifact, a later analysis removed several hundred highly shared, low-generation-probability nucleotide sequences. In a later analysis, a clonal expansion index was calculated for each public chain from normalized within-repertoire ranks of inferred template counts. In a later analysis, generation probabilities were computed with a VDJ recombination model fitted to out-of-frame rearrangements, and the resulting probabilities were checked against IGoR. A later analysis scored TCR-TCR, TCR-HLA and TCR-CMV co-occurrence with hypergeometric tests, applying a repertoire-size bias correction to TCR pairs. In a later analysis, false discovery rates were estimated by permuting HLA or CMV assignments 20 times. A later analysis grouped co-occurring TCRs with DBSCAN, adding TCRdist sequence similarity when clustering within HLA-allele-positive subsets. Repertoires with fewer than 30,000 or more than 120,000 public chains were left out of co-occurrence clustering, as were several repertoires with anomalous nucleotide sharing. This is the immuneACCESS table as TCRdb keeps it, with only in-frame sequences that have V and J called. A part of the clones is gone; compared with another copy, unresolved V genes explain less than half, and the rest is unexplained. D and trimming were read from the DNA, whereas the V and J calls and clone size are those reported in that table. The sample table records a few hundred thousand clones; 60% to 80% of these occur just once. Together, the top ten hold around 1.7% of the sample.

V is pruned by 3 bases and J by 7 bases, leaving 10 bases of the junction without a gene match. From the cysteine up to the phenylalanine, the CDR3 has a length of 17 residues. This entry keeps only the CDR3 DNA: 51 bases, framed from base 1. CDR1 and CDR2 (LNHDA, SQIVND) derive from the germline V gene (reference sequence). The cohort comprised 670 or so healthy bone marrow donors. At the time of sampling, every cohort member was nominally healthy, though immune exposures that went unrecorded were likely present. The donor was CMV seronegative and belonged to the group of approximately 320 seronegative cohort members. Every donor gave a peripheral blood sample, and the peripheral blood mononuclear cells from that sample were used for TCR beta sequencing. The Qiagen DNeasy Blood Extraction Kit was used to extract genomic DNA from the blood cell samples. With regard to this clone: The antigen it binds to is not known. Base qualities are not provided; no much larger clone lies one nucleotide away.

Broader findings and caveats from the paper: Some IMGT-functional V segments, including TRBV6-2 and TRBV6-3, could not be told apart with the 87-base-pair reads, so those segments were excluded. Presence/absence analyses assumed roughly uniform sequencing depth across donors, an assumption that may not hold. This cohort had only TCR beta chains sequenced, and the lack of alpha or paired-chain data limited which features could be detected. In a later analysis, several top co-occurrence clusters were reported to appear linked to parvovirus B19, influenza, CMV and Epstein-Barr virus. The study listed over 150 TCR beta chains as associated with cytomegalovirus. Across donors, most TCR sequences were observed very rarely, whereas some public TCRs were present in many individuals. In an earlier analysis of about 540 of the donors, most TCR beta V segments were observed in productive rearrangements about 87% or about 30% of the time, broadly matching IMGT annotations. When HLA alleles, especially DR and DQ, strongly co-occurred, attributing TCR associations to individual alleles was difficult. Over 15 rarely observed V segments, including chromosome 9 orphons, were excluded from the earlier analysis of almost 600 of the donors because counts were too low. Immune exposure information for the cohort was limited to CMV serostatus. Correlated functional status among segregating V segments might reflect linkage disequilibrium, but an unknown experimental factor could not be ruled out. Specific HLA alleles were associated with 16,951 TCR beta sequences at a false discovery rate of 0.05 in a later analysis. The classifier was reported to diagnose cytomegalovirus status with high specificity and sensitivity in both the original and validation cohorts. A further reported finding was that TCR beta sequences accurately predicted the HLA-A and HLA-B alleles for most subjects in the first cohort. A later analysis found that most CMV-associated TCR beta chains appeared HLA-restricted, with HLA associations seemingly driven largely by CMV exposure. Compared with the approximately 720-donor mean, donors in an Asian-associated ancestry cluster had fewer N-insertions in productive TCRs, according to a later genetic analysis. Because HLA typing was unavailable for some donors at each locus, only the typed subset was used in association tests. The authors suggested that the approach could potentially be extended to other disease states and immunological phenotypes. Compared with equally common non-associated chains, HLA-associated TCR beta chains in a later analysis were more clonally expanded and had lower generation probabilities. The sequencing pipeline was judged likely to have produced a cluster of highly shared sequence variants as a technical artifact. A later genetic analysis associated a missense DCLRE1C variant with V-gene and J-gene trimming of TCR beta chains, and an independent cohort replicated the association. In a later analysis, TCR association rates were found to vary across HLA loci, with the most associated TCRs seen for DRB1 alleles and the fewest for HLA-C alleles. Three of the identified cytomegalovirus-associated TCR beta chains were confirmed in vitro to be specific for cytomegalovirus antigens.

Material: PBMCs. This clonotype was sampled from a man between 18 and 29 years old in good health and CMV-seronegative. The V and J genes are TRBV19 and TRBJ1-6, with 9 junctional bases fitting TRBD1. This receptor has the CDR3 CASSMDRGRGGNSPLHF. The nucleotides read TGTGCCAGTAGTATGGACAGGGGAAGGGGTGGAAATTCACCCCTCCACTTT.